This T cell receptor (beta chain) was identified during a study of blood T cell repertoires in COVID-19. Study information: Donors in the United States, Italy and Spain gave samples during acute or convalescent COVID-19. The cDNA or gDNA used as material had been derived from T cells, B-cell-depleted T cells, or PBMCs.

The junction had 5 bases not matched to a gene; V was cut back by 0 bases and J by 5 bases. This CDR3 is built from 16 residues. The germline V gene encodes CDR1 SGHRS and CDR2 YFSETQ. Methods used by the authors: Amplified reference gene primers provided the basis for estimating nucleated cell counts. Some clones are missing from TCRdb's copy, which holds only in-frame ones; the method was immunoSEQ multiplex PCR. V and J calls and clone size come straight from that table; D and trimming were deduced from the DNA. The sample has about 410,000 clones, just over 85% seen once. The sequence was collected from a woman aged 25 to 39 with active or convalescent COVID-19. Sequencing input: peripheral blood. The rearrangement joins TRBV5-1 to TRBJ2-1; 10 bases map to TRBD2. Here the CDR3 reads CASSLEPSGGHNEQFF. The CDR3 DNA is TGCGCCAGCAGCTTGGAGCCTAGCGGGGGCCACAATGAGCAGTTCTTC.